These 30 T cell receptor beta chains were all obtained from the same sample, sequenced in a study of blood T cell repertoires in COVID-19. Using immunoSEQ multiplex PCR, the repertoire was profiled, and TCRdb retains in-frame clones only, with some absent. The table records about 370,000 clones, 85% to 90% of them present only once. Sequenced sample: PBMCs or T cells enriched from blood (not recorded which). The receptors were sampled from a woman aged 30 to 39 who had recovered from COVID-19.

The rearrangement joins TRBV27 to TRBJ2-7; 7 positions match TRBD1. Per germline, CDR1 MNHEY and CDR2 SMNVEV (reference sequence). After removal of 4 bases from V and 3 bases from J, the junction contained 12 bases not matched to a gene. The length of the CDR3 is 16 residues. The CDR3 is CASSSKPGQLFYEQYF. The CDR3 DNA reads TGTGCCAGCAGTTCCAAACCGGGACAGTTATTCTACGAGCAGTACTTC.

This clone was seen many times. V is TRBV7-6 and J is TRBJ1-6; D gene ambiguous. The CDR3 is 16 amino acids. Germline CDR1 reads SGHVS; CDR2 reads FNYEAQ. Trimming took 1 base from V and 5 from J, leaving 12 bases between them. CDR3 in DNA: TGTGCCAGCAGCTTAGGGCGGGCGGAAAATAATTCACCCCTCCACTTT. Its translation is CASSLGRAENNSPLHF.

This rearrangement joins TRBV5-1 to TRBJ2-2, with 16 nucleotides matching TRBD2. In germline, CDR1 is SGHRS, CDR2 YFSETQ. Losses at the gene ends were 4 bases for V and 6 bases for J; bases not matched to a gene: 3. CDR3 length: 16 residues. For the CDR3, the DNA is TGCGCCAGCAGCCCGGGACTAGCGGGAGGGCCCGGGGAGCTGTTTTTT. Its protein product is CASSPGLAGGPGELFF. The full variable domain, in which reference TRBV5-1 and TRBJ2-2 provide the parts outside the CDR3, is KAGVTQTPRYLIKTRGQQVTLSCSPISGHRSVSWYQQTPGQGLQFLFEYFSETQRNKGNFPGRFSGRQFSNSRSEMNVSTLELGDSALYLCASSPGLAGGPGELFFGEGSRLTVL.

V is TRBV29-1 and J is TRBJ1-1, with a tentative D call TRBD1 (5 bases). CDR1 and CDR2 (germline): SQVTM, ANQGSEA. Trimming left V 4 bases short and J 5 bases short, with 14 bases between. The CDR3 sequence is 13 residues long. The CDR3 nucleotides are TGCAGCGTTGCGCGGGGGACTTTTACTGAAGCTTTCTTT. Amino acids: CSVARGTFTEAFF. The full variable domain, its missing parts supplied by reference TRBV29-1 and TRBJ1-1, is SAVISQKPSRDICQRGTSLTIQCQVDSQVTMMFWYRQQPGQSLTLIATANQGSEATYESGFVIDKFPISRPNLTFSTLTVSNMSPEDSSIYLCSVARGTFTEAFFGQGTRLTVV.

The chain links TRBV6-5 to TRBJ2-7; no firm D call. V shed 6 bases and J shed 4 bases, with 16 bases lying between them. CDR1 and CDR2 from the germline V gene are MNHEY and SVGAGI. CDR3 size: 14 residues. Written as DNA, the CDR3 is TGTGCCAGCAGCCCCTCCACCCTAGGATACGAGCAGTACTTC. Protein: CASSPSTLGYEQYF.

V and J are TRBV18 and TRBJ1-5, with 8 bases matching TRBD1. Germline lookup yields CDR1 KGHSH and CDR2 LQKENI. The V and J ends lost 3 bases and 7 bases, in that order; junction bases with no gene match: 8. The CDR3 has 15 amino acids. CDR3 loop: CASSPTDRVSQPQHF. The CDR3 nucleotides read TGTGCCAGCTCACCGACGGACAGGGTTTCACAGCCCCAGCATTTT. Based on the CDR3 plus reference TRBV18 and TRBJ1-5, the full variable domain is NAGVMQNPRHLVRRRGQEARLRCSPMKGHSHVYWYRQLPEEGLKFMVYLQKENIIDESGMPKERFSAEFPKEGPSILRIQQVVRGDSAAYFCASSPTDRVSQPQHFGDGTRLSIL.

This sequence joins TRBV7-6 and TRBJ2-1; tentative D call: TRBD2 (7 bases). Trimming left V 0 bases short and J 8 bases short, with 20 bases between. The CDR3 runs to 17 residues. The germline CDR1 and CDR2 sequences are SGHVS and FNYEAQ. Here the CDR3 reads CASSLAGRGGSDHEQFF. The CDR3 bases are TGTGCCAGCAGCTTAGCCGGTAGGGGGGGTAGCGATCATGAGCAGTTCTTC.

The chain links TRBV19 to TRBJ1-4; 7 positions agree with TRBD1. CDR1 is LNHDA and CDR2 is SQIVND in the germline V gene (reference sequence). J lost 6 bases, V lost 6 bases, and 4 bases had no gene match. The CDR3 length is 13 residues. The CDR3 DNA reads as TGTGCCAGTAGCGCAGACAGGGATGAAAAACTGTTTTTT. The encoded protein is CASSADRDEKLFF. The full variable domain, with the rest looked up from reference TRBV19 and TRBJ1-4, is DGGITQSPKYLFRKEGQNVTLSCEQNLNHDAMYWYRQDPGQGLRLIYYSQIVNDFQKGDIAEGYSVSREKKESFPLTVTSAQKNPTAFYLCASSADRDEKLFFGSGTQLSVL.

The chain employs TRBV13 and TRBJ2-5; 9 nucleotides agree with TRBD1. The V segment lost 5 bases and the J segment 0 bases; nucleotides outside the gene matches: 7. The CDR3 contains 16 residues. The germline CDR1 and CDR2 sequences are PRHDT and FYEKMQ (reference sequence). The CDR3 here is CASSPQGTGHQETQYF. The CDR3 region has the DNA TGTGCCAGCAGCCCGCAAGGGACAGGGCACCAAGAGACCCAGTACTTC.

The rearrangement uses TRBV1 and TRBJ2-7; the table's D call of TRBD2 was not tested on the DNA. TRBV1 is tagged as a pseudogene. The CDR3 has 16 residues. The CDR3: CTSSQPQAGGPNEQYF. DNA for the CDR3: TGCACCAGCAGCCAACCCCAGGCGGGAGGGCCAAACGAGCAGTACTTC.

V usage is TRBV27 and J usage is TRBJ2-2, with D maybe TRBD2 (6 bases). The ends were cut back, 5 bases at V and 6 bases at J, with 10 bases in the middle. Per the germline V gene, CDR1 is MNHEY and CDR2 is SMNVEV (reference sequence). The CDR3 runs to 13 residues. CDR3 in amino acids: CASSPGGAGELFF. The CDR3 DNA sequence: TGTGCCAGCAGTCCCGGAGGGGCCGGGGAGCTGTTTTTT.

V and J are TRBV6-5 and TRBJ2-1; no clear D gene. This CDR3 comprises 11 residues. Germline CDR1 reads MNHEY; CDR2 reads SVGAGI. The V gene lost 1 base and the J gene lost 10 bases, with 5 bases spanning the gap. The CDR3 protein is CASSYLLEQFF. Here the CDR3 DNA reads TGTGCCAGCAGTTACTTACTAGAGCAGTTCTTC.

The sample holds one count of this clone. The chain combines TRBV28 with TRBJ1-2; 7 positions match TRBD1. CDR3 length equals 16 residues. Germline V CDR1 and CDR2: MDHEN, SYDVKM. The V segment lost 3 bases and the J segment 4 bases; nucleotides outside the gene matches: 11. The CDR3 DNA follows: TGTGCCAGCAGTTTTCCCCCGCACTCAGGGGGCTATGGCTACACCTTC. Encoded protein: CASSFPPHSGGYGYTF.

V and J are TRBV28 and TRBJ1-4, with 7 nucleotides matching TRBD1. The V and J ends lost 3 bases and 10 bases, in that order; junction bases with no gene match: 2. The CDR3 contains 12 residues. Germline values: CDR1 MDHEN, CDR2 SYDVKM. The CDR3 protein is CASSLPGGKLFF. DNA for the CDR3: TGTGCCAGCAGTTTGCCAGGGGGAAAACTGTTTTTT.

The gene calls are TRBV9 and TRBJ1-4; D may be TRBD1 (5 bases). The germline V and J ends were trimmed by 4 bases and 8 bases, with 15 bases remaining between them. Germline V gives CDR1 SGDLS, CDR2 YYNGEE. The CDR3 consists of 14 residues. CDR3 region: CASSLGGSEEKLFF. CDR3 in DNA: TGTGCCAGCAGCCTCGGGGGGTCGGAGGAAAAACTGTTTTTT.

This clone was seen a single time. The chain carries TRBV5-1 and TRBJ2-7; possibly TRBD1 for D (6 bases). Per germline, CDR1 SGHRS and CDR2 YFSETQ. Deletions cut 0 bases from V and 6 bases from J, with 10 bases between. This CDR3 comprises 13 residues. Written as DNA, the CDR3 is TGCGCCAGCAGCTTGGGACAGGCAGGCGAGCAGTACTTC. This codes for CASSLGQAGEQYF. Using reference TRBV5-1 and TRBJ2-7 for the parts outside the CDR3, the full variable domain is KAGVTQTPRYLIKTRGQQVTLSCSPISGHRSVSWYQQTPGQGLQFLFEYFSETQRNKGNFPGRFSGRQFSNSRSEMNVSTLELGDSALYLCASSLGQAGEQYFGPGTRLTVT.

The J gene is TRBJ1-1, the V gene TRBV10-3; 9 positions match TRBD1. The CDR3 has 12 amino acids. J lost 10 bases, V lost 11 bases, and 11 bases had no gene match. From germline, CDR1 is ENHRY and CDR2 SYGVKD. CDR3 DNA sequence: TGTGCCGCCGGGACAGGGTCTCTTGTAGCTTTCTTT. Translated: CAAGTGSLVAFF.

The chain couples TRBV29-1 to TRBJ1-1, with D maybe TRBD1 (6 bases). This CDR3 is 13 amino acids long. Germline values: CDR1 SQVTM, CDR2 ANQGSEA. CDR3 in amino acids: CSSQGWGMTEAFF. The CDR3 DNA follows: TGCAGTTCTCAGGGGTGGGGTATGACTGAAGCTTTCTTT.

This clone was observed a handful of times. V usage is TRBV5-4 and J usage is TRBJ2-1; D gene unclear. The CDR3 runs to 15 residues. Germline V lookup: CDR1 SGHNT, CDR2 YYREEE (reference sequence). The V gene lost 4 bases and the J gene lost 7 bases, with 18 bases spanning the gap. CDR3 sequence reads: CASSTGDVTGNEQFF. CDR3 DNA sequence: TGTGCCAGCAGCACCGGTGATGTGACGGGTAATGAGCAGTTCTTC.

J is TRBJ1-2 and V is TRBV30; D unresolved. V was trimmed by 0 bases and J by 7 bases, leaving 12 bases between them. The CDR3 consists of 13 residues. CDR1 and CDR2 (germline): GTSNPN, SVGIG (reference sequence). The DNA for the CDR3 is TGTGCCTGGAGTGTGAGGGAGAGTAGTGGCTACACCTTC. This codes for CAWSVRESSGYTF.

This sequence joins TRBV27 and TRBJ1-5; TRBD1 aligns across 7 bases. Germline-derived CDR1 and CDR2 are MNHEY and SMNVEV (reference sequence). V lost 0 bases, J lost 4 bases, and 3 bases stayed unmatched. The CDR3 sequence is 15 residues long. The CDR3 DNA sequence: TGTGCCAGCAGTTTATCCGGGACAGTAAATCAGCCCCAGCATTTT. The encoded protein is CASSLSGTVNQPQHF.

The rearrangement uses TRBV9 and TRBJ1-4; possibly TRBD1 for D (6 bases). Germline V gives CDR1 SGDLS, CDR2 YYNGEE. The CDR3 extends over 18 amino acids. Deletions cut 4 bases from V and 5 bases from J, with 24 bases between. The CDR3 loop reads CASSKPLLQGTGNEKLFF. As DNA, the CDR3 is TGTGCCAGCAGCAAACCCCTATTACAGGGTACCGGGAATGAAAAACTGTTTTTT.

The chain carries TRBV5-5 and TRBJ1-5; 8 bases are a match to TRBD1. Germline V gene lookup returns CDR1 SGHKS and CDR2 YYEKEE (reference sequence). Trimming removed 4 bases from V and 2 bases from J; junction bases left unmatched: 11. This CDR3 has 17 amino acids. The CDR3 nucleotides are TGTGCCAGCAGCCAAGTACCGACAGGGGATGGCAATCAGCCCCAGCATTTT. It specifies CASSQVPTGDGNQPQHF. Supplemented by reference TRBV5-5 and TRBJ1-5, the full variable domain reads DAGVTQSPTHLIKTRGQQVTLRCSPISGHKSVSWYQQVLGQGPQFIFQYYEKEERGRGNFPDRFSARQFPNYSSELNVNALLLGDSALYLCASSQVPTGDGNQPQHFGDGTRLSIL.

The V gene is TRBV19, the J gene TRBJ1-3, with D perhaps TRBD1 (5 bases). Deletions cut 4 bases from V and 2 bases from J, with 6 bases between. The CDR3 totals 13 residues. Germline V CDR1 and CDR2: LNHDA, SQIVND (reference sequence). CDR3 in amino acids: CASSTGTGNTIYF. In DNA form, the CDR3 reads TGTGCCAGTAGTACAGGGACTGGAAACACCATATATTTT.

CDR3 DNA sequence: TGTGCCAGCAGTTTATTCTCCGCGGGGGCCAACGTCCTGACTTTC. The encoded protein is CASSLFSAGANVLTF. The chain has TRBV27 and TRBJ2-6; unclear D gene. Per the germline V gene, CDR1 is MNHEY and CDR2 is SMNVEV (reference sequence). This CDR3 comprises 15 residues. Trimming took 1 base from V and 4 from J, leaving 8 bases between them.

The chain is built from TRBV24-1 and TRBJ2-1; 10 bases are a match to TRBD1. Losses at the gene ends were 4 bases for V and 7 bases for J; bases not matched to a gene: 6. Germline loops: CDR1 KGHDR, CDR2 SFDVKD. The CDR3 loop spans 15 amino acids. The CDR3 region is CATSDPGQGRNEQFF. CDR3 sequence (DNA): TGTGCCACCAGTGACCCGGGACAGGGGAGAAATGAGCAGTTCTTC.

The chain links TRBV30 to TRBJ2-5; TRBD2 agrees at 7 bases. Trimming cost V 2 bases and J 5 bases; bases outside gene matches: 8. The CDR3 totals 14 residues. CDR1 GTSNPN and CDR2 SVGIG come from the germline V gene (reference sequence). The chain's CDR3 is CAWSQVGGTETQYF. The CDR3 bases are TGTGCCTGGAGTCAAGTGGGGGGGACGGAGACCCAGTACTTC.

This chain uses TRBV5-1 with TRBJ2-2; 7 nucleotides agree with TRBD1. From germline, CDR1 is SGHRS and CDR2 YFSETQ. V was clipped by 8 bases and J by 1 base; unmatched bases: 8. The length of the CDR3 is 15 residues. The CDR3 bases are TGCGCCAGTCAAGGGGGCATCAGGAACACCGGGGAGCTGTTTTTT. Residues: CASQGGIRNTGELFF.

The chain uses TRBV28 and TRBJ1-1; 7 bases map to TRBD1. The germline CDR1 and CDR2 sequences are MDHEN and SYDVKM. V lost 7 bases to trimming and J lost 5 bases; unmatched junction nucleotides: 10. This CDR3 comprises 14 residues. CDR3 nucleotides: TGTGCCAGCACCTCCCCGGACAGGAGTACTGAAGCTTTCTTT. It encodes CASTSPDRSTEAFF. Based on the CDR3 plus reference TRBV28 and TRBJ1-1, the full variable domain is DVKVTQSSRYLVKRTGEKVFLECVQDMDHENMFWYRQDPGLGLRLIYFSYDVKMKEKGDIPEGYSVSREKKERFSLILESASTNQTSMYLCASTSPDRSTEAFFGQGTRLTVV.

V is TRBV12-3 or TRBV12-4 and J is TRBJ1-4; unclear D gene. The V end was cut by 5 bases, the J end by 8 bases, with 12 bases between. The CDR3 is 13 amino acids. CDR3 amino acids: CASSPLAREKLFF. DNA for the CDR3: TGTGCCAGCAGTCCGCTGGCCCGAGAAAAACTGTTTTTT.